This TCR beta chain was observed in a study of cytomegalovirus exposure and HLA in healthy donors (dated by TCRdb to about 2017). With regard to the full study: In an earlier analysis of some 550 of the donors, around 290 Gb of sequence data and 117 million unique TCR beta sequences from roughly 200 million T cells were reported. HLA typing covered class I and class II loci at four-digit resolution. Rather than drawing on any new phenotypic data, the later analysis identified candidate immune exposures from TCR beta sequences and the way those sequences occurred across donors. In addition to the first cohort of 666 subjects, a separate validation cohort of some 120 different subjects was used. Genome-wide SNP genotypes for about three fifths of the roughly 670 donors were used in a later genetic analysis, which treated that subset as a discovery cohort. The study aimed to test whether signatures of past pathogen exposure could be identified by cataloging public T cell receptors. Approximately 300 gigabases of sequencing data and approximately 92 million unique TCR sequences made up an early release that covered 640 HLA-typed donors. The T cell repertoires of 700 or so subjects were profiled by immunosequencing and related to cytomegalovirus serostatus. Among around 400 genotyped donors of the cohort, an average of about 240,000 unique TCR beta nucleotide sequences was sequenced per donor, of which 15% to 20% were non-productive. The genetic ancestry cluster associated with self-reported Caucasian donors included roughly 84% of the roughly 390 genotyped donors. All discovery cohort repertoires had been generated on a single sequencing platform. High-throughput TCR immunosequencing, statistical association of individual TCRs with disease status, and machine learning were combined to predict cytomegalovirus infection status. A later analysis re-analyzed previously published TCR beta repertoires from several hundred donors and added high-resolution HLA genotyping to study TCR occurrence patterns. Typing coverage varied by locus: roughly 620-640 donors for A, B, C, DRB1 and DQB1; approximately 520 for DQA1; approximately 610 for DPA1; approximately 470 for DPB1. Roughly five DR-DQ haplotypes were treated as single units for association and clustering because of strong linkage in the cohort. An earlier analysis of 587 of the donors used high-throughput TCR beta sequencing to judge whether each TCR beta V gene segment behaved as functional or pseudogenic. Donor age, sex, ethnicity and CMV serostatus were collected together with the repertoire data.

Concerning this clone itself: No cognate antigen has been identified for it. No per-base quality is available; no much larger clone lies one base away.

In total, approximately 690 healthy bone marrow donors made up the cohort. At the time of sampling, every cohort member was nominally healthy, though immune exposures that went unrecorded were likely present. The donor tested CMV seropositive and was one of the 289 seropositive cohort members. A peripheral blood sample was provided by each donor, and peripheral blood mononuclear cells were used for TCR beta sequencing. The Qiagen DNeasy Blood Extraction Kit was used to extract genomic DNA from the blood cell samples. The investigation overall reported the following: A total of fewer than 200 TCR beta chains were listed by the study as associated with cytomegalovirus. Because HLA typing was unavailable for some donors at each locus, only the typed subset was used in association tests. Broadly in line with IMGT annotations, most TCR beta V segments showed up in productive rearrangements about 87% or about 30% of the time in an earlier analysis of a few hundred of the donors. The authors suggested that the approach could potentially be extended to other disease states and immunological phenotypes. Linkage disequilibrium might explain the correlated functional status among segregating V segments, but an unknown experimental factor could not be excluded. A few of the identified cytomegalovirus-associated TCR beta chains were confirmed in vitro to be specific for cytomegalovirus antigens. CMV serostatus was the only immune exposure information available for the cohort. Most TCR sequences were observed very rarely across donors, whereas some public TCRs were present in many individuals. Only TCR beta chains were sequenced in this cohort, and the absence of alpha or paired-chain data limited detectable features. Compared with equally common non-associated chains, HLA-associated TCR beta chains in a later analysis were more clonally expanded and had lower generation probabilities. Strong co-occurrence of HLA alleles, especially DR and DQ, made assigning TCR associations to individual alleles difficult. According to a later analysis, parvovirus B19, influenza, CMV and Epstein-Barr virus appeared linked to several top co-occurrence clusters. According to a later genetic analysis, donors in an Asian-associated ancestry cluster had fewer N-insertions in productive TCRs than the approximately 670-donor mean. Because the 87-base-pair reads could not distinguish some IMGT-functional V segments, including TRBV6-2 and TRBV6-3, those segments were excluded. A further reported finding was that TCR beta sequences accurately predicted the HLA-A and HLA-B alleles for most subjects in the first cohort. An association between a missense DCLRE1C variant and V-gene and J-gene trimming of TCR beta chains was found in a later genetic analysis and replicated in an independent cohort. In both the original and validation cohorts, the classifier was reported to diagnose cytomegalovirus status with high specificity and sensitivity. A later analysis found that most CMV-associated TCR beta chains appeared HLA-restricted, with HLA associations seemingly driven largely by CMV exposure. The earlier analysis of about 600 of the donors excluded roughly 17 rarely observed V segments, including chromosome 9 orphons, because counts were too low. In a later analysis, the rate of TCR association differed among HLA loci, with DRB1 alleles having the most associated TCRs and HLA-C alleles having the fewest. Specific HLA alleles were associated with 15,000 to 20,000 TCR beta sequences at a false discovery rate of 0.05 in a later analysis. Presence/absence analyses assumed roughly uniform sequencing depth across donors, an assumption that may not hold. A cluster of highly shared sequence variants was judged likely to represent a technical artifact of the sequencing pipeline.

The CDR3 spans 13 residues, from the cysteine through the phenylalanine. Only the CDR3 part of the read is kept: 39 bases, read in frame from the first base. Libraries came from the immunoSEQ multiplex PCR assay. For the multiplex PCR, a mixture combining 60 forward primers for TCR Vbeta segments and 13 reverse primers for TCR Jbeta segments was used. A multiplex PCR assay on genomic DNA amplified the CDR3 region of rearranged TCR beta genes. Amplified TCR beta libraries were sequenced as 87-base-pair reads on the Illumina HiSeq System. The authors' analysis ran thus. A later analysis tallied 70 million to 100 million unique TCR beta chains across the 666 repertoires, and about 10 million of those chains were shared by two or more donors. Raw reads were error-corrected and collapsed into unique sequences by a nearest-neighbor algorithm in which closely related sequences were merged to remove PCR and sequencing errors. V, D and J gene segments were assigned by aligning CDR3 sequences to IMGT reference sequences. For a sequence to be retained, a match of at least six nucleotides was required to both a V gene segment and a J gene segment. Rearrangements were classified as productive when the CDR3 lacked stop codons and remained in frame with V and J, and all other rearrangements were classified as non-productive. Following IMGT convention, CDR3 was defined as the stretch from the second conserved V-encoded cysteine up to the conserved J-encoded phenylalanine. In an earlier analysis of some 550 of the donors, sequences lacking an unambiguous match to a single V gene segment were excluded. In an earlier analysis of 587 of the donors, a V segment was called functional when productive rearrangements were above 56.7%, and segregating when the standard deviation between donors exceeded 5%. A statistical classification framework was built to diagnose cytomegalovirus status from the catalog of TCR beta chain sequences. V and J gene assignment, in a later analysis, came from comparing TCR nucleotide sequences with IMGT/GENE-DB human TR gene sequences. Using the TCRdist pipeline, a later analysis assigned CDR3 sequences along with most-parsimonious VDJ recombination scenarios. In a later analysis, each TCR beta chain was defined by its CDR3 amino acid sequence together with its V-gene family, and reads lacking a unique V-gene family were excluded. In a later analysis, 450 to 600 highly shared, low-generation-probability nucleotide sequences were removed to address suspected cross-contamination and a sequencing artifact. In a later analysis, a clonal expansion index for each public chain was calculated from normalized within-repertoire ranks of inferred template counts. In a later analysis, generation probabilities were computed using a VDJ recombination model fitted to out-of-frame rearrangements, and the results were checked against IGoR. A later analysis scored TCR-TCR, TCR-HLA and TCR-CMV co-occurrence with hypergeometric tests, applying a repertoire-size bias correction to TCR pairs. A later analysis estimated false discovery rates by permuting HLA or CMV assignments 20 times. A later analysis grouped co-occurring TCRs with DBSCAN, adding TCRdist sequence similarity when clustering within HLA-allele-positive subsets. Repertoires with fewer than 30,000 or more than 120,000 public chains, plus five repertoires with anomalous nucleotide sharing, were excluded from co-occurrence clustering. Sourced from immuneACCESS, this table was stored by TCRdb with only in-frame sequences that have V and J called. A share of the clones is absent; for the studies checked, an unresolved V gene accounts for under half, and the remainder has no known explanation. Clone size and V and J calls were adopted from that table, with D and trimming inferred from the DNA. The sample includes 150,000 or so clones, with around 80% observed a single time. The top ten constitute less than 15% of the sample.

Sequencing input: PBMCs. This sequence was found in a man in his forties in good health and CMV-seropositive. The V and J genes are TRBV21-1 and TRBJ2-5; TRBD2, the D gene given by the table, was not confirmed from the DNA. TRBV21-1 is deemed a pseudogene. The nucleotide sequence reads TGTGCCAGCAGCATAGGACTCGTGGAGACCCAGTACTTC. Its product reads: CASSIGLVETQYF.